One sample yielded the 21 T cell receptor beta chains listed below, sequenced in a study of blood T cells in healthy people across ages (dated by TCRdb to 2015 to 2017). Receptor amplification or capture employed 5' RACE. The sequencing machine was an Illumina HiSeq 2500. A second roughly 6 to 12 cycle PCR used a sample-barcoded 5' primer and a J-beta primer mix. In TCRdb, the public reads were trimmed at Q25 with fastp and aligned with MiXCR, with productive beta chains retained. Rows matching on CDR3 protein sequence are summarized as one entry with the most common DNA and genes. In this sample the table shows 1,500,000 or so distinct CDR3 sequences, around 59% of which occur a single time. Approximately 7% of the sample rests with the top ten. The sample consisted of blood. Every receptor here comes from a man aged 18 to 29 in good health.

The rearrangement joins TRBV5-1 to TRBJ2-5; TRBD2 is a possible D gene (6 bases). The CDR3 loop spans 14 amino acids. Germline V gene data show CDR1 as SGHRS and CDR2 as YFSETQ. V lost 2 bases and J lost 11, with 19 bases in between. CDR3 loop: CASSFEGLAWEQYF. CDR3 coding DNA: TGCGCCAGCAGCTTTGAGGGACTCGCTTGGGAGCAGTACTTC. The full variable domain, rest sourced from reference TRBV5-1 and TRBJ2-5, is KAGVTQTPRYLIKTRGQQVTLSCSPISGHRSVSWYQQTPGQGLQFLFEYFSETQRNKGNFPGRFSGRQFSNSRSEMNVSTLELGDSALYLCASSFEGLAWEQYFGPGTRLLVL.

CDR3 protein: CASSAGGLSYNEQFF. The CDR3 DNA is TGTGCCAGCAGCGCCGGGGGGCTATCCTACAATGAGCAGTTCTTC. The chain is built from TRBV7-9 and TRBJ2-1; D possibly corresponds to TRBD2 (7 bases). Per germline, CDR1 SEHNR and CDR2 FQNEAQ (reference sequence). The V end was cut by 5 bases, the J end by 1 base, with 12 bases between. The CDR3 spans 15 residues. Complete variable domain (other parts from reference TRBV7-9 and TRBJ2-1): DTGVSQNPRHKITKRGQNVTFRCDPISEHNRLYWYRQTLGQGPEFLTYFQNEAQLEKSRLLSDRFSAERPKGSFSTLEIQRTEQGDSAMYLCASSAGGLSYNEQFFGPGTRLTVL.

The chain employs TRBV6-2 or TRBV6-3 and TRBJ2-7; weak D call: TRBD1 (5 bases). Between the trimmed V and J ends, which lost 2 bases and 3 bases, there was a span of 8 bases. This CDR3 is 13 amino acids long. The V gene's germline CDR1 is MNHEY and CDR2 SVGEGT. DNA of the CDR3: TGTGCCAGCAGTTACGGACACTTCTACGAGCAGTACTTC. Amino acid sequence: CASSYGHFYEQYF.

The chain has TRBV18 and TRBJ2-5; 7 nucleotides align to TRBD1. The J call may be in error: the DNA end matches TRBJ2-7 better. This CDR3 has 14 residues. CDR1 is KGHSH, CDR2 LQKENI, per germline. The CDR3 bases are TGTGCCAGCTCACCAAGCGACAGGGCCTACGAGCAGTACTTC. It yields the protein CASSPSDRAYEQYF.

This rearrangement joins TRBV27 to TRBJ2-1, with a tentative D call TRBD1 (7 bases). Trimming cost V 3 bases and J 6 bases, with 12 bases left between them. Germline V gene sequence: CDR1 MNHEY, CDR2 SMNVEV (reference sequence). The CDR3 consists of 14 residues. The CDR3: CASSFGGGFNEQFF. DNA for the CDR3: TGTGCCAGCAGTTTCGGAGGGGGCTTCAATGAGCAGTTCTTC.

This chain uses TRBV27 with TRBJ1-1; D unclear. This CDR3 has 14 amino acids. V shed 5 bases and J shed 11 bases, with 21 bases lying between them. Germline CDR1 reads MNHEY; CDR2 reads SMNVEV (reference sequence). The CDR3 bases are TGTGCCAGCAGTGTGCGGGGTAGCGGCCCGCGGGCTTTCTTT. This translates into CASSVRGSGPRAFF.

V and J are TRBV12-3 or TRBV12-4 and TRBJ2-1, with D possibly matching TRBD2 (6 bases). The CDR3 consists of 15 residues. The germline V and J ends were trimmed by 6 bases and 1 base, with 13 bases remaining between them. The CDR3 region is CASSPGLPSYNEQFF. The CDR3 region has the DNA TGTGCCAGCAGCCCGGGACTTCCTTCCTACAATGAGCAGTTCTTC.

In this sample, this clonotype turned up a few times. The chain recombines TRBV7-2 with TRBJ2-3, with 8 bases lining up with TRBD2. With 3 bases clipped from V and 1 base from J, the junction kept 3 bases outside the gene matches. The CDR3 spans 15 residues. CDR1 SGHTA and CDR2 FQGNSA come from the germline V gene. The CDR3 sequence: CASSFPLAGTDTQYF. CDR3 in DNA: TGTGCCAGCAGCTTTCCACTAGCGGGCACAGATACGCAGTATTTT.

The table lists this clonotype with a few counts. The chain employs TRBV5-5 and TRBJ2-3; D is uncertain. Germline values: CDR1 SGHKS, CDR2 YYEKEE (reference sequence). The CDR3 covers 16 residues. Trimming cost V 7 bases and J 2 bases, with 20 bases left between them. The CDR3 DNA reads TGTGCCAGCCGCAAAGGACGGATGTCCGACACAGATACGCAGTATTTT. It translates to CASRKGRMSDTDTQYF. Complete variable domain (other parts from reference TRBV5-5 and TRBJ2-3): DAGVTQSPTHLIKTRGQQVTLRCSPISGHKSVSWYQQVLGQGPQFIFQYYEKEERGRGNFPDRFSARQFPNYSSELNVNALLLGDSALYLCASRKGRMSDTDTQYFGPGTRLTVL.

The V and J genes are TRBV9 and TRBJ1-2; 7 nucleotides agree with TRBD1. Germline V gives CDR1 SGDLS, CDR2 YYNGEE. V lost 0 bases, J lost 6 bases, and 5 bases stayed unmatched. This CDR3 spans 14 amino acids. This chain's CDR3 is CASSVGRGRHGYTF. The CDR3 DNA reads TGTGCCAGCAGCGTAGGGAGGGGGCGTCATGGCTACACCTTC.

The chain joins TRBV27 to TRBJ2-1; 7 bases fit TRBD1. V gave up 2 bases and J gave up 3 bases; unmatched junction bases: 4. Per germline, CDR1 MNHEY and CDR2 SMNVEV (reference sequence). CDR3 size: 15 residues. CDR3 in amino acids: CASSLGDSNYNEQFF. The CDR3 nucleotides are TGTGCCAGCAGTTTAGGGGACAGCAACTACAATGAGCAGTTCTTC.

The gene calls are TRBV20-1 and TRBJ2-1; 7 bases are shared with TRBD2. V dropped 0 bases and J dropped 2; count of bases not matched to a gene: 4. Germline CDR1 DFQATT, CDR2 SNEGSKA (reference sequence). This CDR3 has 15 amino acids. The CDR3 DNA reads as TGCAGTGCTAGAGACCTAGCGGAACCCTACAATGAGCAGTTCTTC. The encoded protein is CSARDLAEPYNEQFF.

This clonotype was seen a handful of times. The CDR3, as DNA: TGTGCCAGCAGTCCTTCGGGGCGCGGGGGGGCGAACATTCAGTACTTC. As protein: CASSPSGRGGANIQYF. V and J are TRBV6-5 and TRBJ2-4, with 9 bases identical to TRBD2. This CDR3 has 16 residues. Germline values: CDR1 MNHEY, CDR2 SVGAGI. The V gene end was trimmed by 5 bases and the J gene end by 7 bases; junction bases not matched to a gene: 12.

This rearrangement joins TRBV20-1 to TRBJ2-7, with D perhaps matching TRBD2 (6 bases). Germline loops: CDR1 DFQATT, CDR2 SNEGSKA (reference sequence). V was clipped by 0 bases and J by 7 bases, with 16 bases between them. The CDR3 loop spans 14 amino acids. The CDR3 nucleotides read TGCAGTGCTAGAGATACGGGGGATCTGGGGGAGCAGTACTTC. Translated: CSARDTGDLGEQYF.

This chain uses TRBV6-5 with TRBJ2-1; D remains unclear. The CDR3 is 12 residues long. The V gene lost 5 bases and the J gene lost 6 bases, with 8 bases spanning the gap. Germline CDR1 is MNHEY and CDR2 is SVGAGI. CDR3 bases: TGTGCCAGCAGTGACATTACCAATGAGCAGTTCTTC. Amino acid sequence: CASSDITNEQFF.

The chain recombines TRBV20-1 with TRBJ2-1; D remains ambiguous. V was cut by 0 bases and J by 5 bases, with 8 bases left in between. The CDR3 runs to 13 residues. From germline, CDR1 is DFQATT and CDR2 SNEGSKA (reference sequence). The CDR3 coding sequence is TGCAGTGCTAGAGACCCTATCCACAATGAGCAGTTCTTC. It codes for CSARDPIHNEQFF.

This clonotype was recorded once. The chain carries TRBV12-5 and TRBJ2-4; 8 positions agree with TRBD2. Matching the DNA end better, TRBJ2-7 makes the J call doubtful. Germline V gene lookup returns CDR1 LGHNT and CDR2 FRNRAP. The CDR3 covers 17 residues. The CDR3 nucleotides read TGTGCTAGTGGGGCTGGGAGGGGAGAAGCGGGAGCCTACGAGCAGTACTTC. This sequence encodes CASGAGRGEAGAYEQYF.

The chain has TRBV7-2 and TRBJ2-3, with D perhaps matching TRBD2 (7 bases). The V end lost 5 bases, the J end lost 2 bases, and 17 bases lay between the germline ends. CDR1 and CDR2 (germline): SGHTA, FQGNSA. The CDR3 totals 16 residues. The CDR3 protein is CASSPWGGGDTDTQYF. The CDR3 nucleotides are TGTGCCAGCAGCCCCTGGGGAGGGGGGGACACAGATACGCAGTATTTT.

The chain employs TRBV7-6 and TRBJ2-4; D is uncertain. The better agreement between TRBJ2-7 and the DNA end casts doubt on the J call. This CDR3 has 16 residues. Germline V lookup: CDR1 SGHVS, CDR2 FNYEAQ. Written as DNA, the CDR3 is TGTGCCAGCAGCCATGATCCCAGCCGAACTGTCTACGAGCAGTACTTC. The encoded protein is CASSHDPSRTVYEQYF.

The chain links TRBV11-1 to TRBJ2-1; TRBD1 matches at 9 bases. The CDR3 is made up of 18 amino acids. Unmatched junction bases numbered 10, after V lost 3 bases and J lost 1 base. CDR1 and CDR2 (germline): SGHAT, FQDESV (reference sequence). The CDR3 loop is CASSFSPPGTGSYNEQFF. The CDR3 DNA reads TGTGCCAGCAGCTTTAGCCCACCCGGGACAGGGTCCTACAATGAGCAGTTCTTC.

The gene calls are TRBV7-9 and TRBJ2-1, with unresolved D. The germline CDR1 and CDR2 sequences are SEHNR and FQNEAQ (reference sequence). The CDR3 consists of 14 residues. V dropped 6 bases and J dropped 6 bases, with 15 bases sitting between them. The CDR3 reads CASSILGGINEQFF. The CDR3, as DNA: TGTGCCAGCAGTATACTTGGCGGCATCAATGAGCAGTTCTTC.